This T cell receptor beta chain was captured by sequencing in a study of CDR3 diversity in severe acne. MiXCR, run by TCRdb on the PCR reads, gives a single entry per CDR3 protein. This repertoire shows more than 70,000 distinct CDR3 sequences, 45% to 55% found once; its top ten account for 11%. The ends were cut back, 3 bases at V and 11 bases at J, with 10 bases in the middle. The CDR3 runs to 12 residues. The germline CDR1 and CDR2 sequences are MGHRA and YSYEKL. Sequenced: blood. This clonotype was sampled from a male donor with severe acne vulgaris. The gene calls are TRBV4-1 and TRBJ1-4, with no clear D. The CDR3 DNA reads as TGCGCCAGCAGCCACGTTTCACGGAAACTGTTTTTT. The encoded protein is CASSHVSRKLFF.